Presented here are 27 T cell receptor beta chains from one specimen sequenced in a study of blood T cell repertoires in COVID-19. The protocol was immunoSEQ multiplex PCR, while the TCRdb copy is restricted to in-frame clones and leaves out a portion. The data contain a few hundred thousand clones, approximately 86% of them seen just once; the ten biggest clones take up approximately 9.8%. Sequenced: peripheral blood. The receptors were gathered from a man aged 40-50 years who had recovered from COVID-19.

In DNA form, the CDR3 reads TGTGCCAGCAGTGCCCTAGACAGGGGGCGAGAGCAGTTCTTC. Protein: CASSALDRGREQFF. The chain carries TRBV25-1 and TRBJ2-1, with 10 bases identical to TRBD1. The CDR3 is 14 residues long. With 4 bases clipped from V and 10 bases from J, the junction kept 7 bases outside the gene matches. CDR1 MGHDK and CDR2 SYGVNS come from the germline V gene.

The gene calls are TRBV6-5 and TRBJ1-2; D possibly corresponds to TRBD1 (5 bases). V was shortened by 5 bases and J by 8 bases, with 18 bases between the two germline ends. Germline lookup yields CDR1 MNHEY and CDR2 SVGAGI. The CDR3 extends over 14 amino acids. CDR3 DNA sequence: TGTGCCAGCAGTCCGCGGGGCGGTCCCCGGGGCTACACCTTC. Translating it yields CASSPRGGPRGYTF.

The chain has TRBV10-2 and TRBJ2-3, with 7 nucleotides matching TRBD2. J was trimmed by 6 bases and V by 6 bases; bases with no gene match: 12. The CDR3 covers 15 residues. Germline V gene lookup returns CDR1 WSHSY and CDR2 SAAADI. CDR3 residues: CASRGGEVIIDTQYF. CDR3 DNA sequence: TGCGCCAGCAGGGGAGGGGAGGTAATCATTGATACGCAGTATTTT.

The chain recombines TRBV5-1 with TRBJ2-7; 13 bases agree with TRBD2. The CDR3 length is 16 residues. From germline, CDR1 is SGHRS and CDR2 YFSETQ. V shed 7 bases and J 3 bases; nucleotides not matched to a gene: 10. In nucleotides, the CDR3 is TGCGCCAGCTGCCCGGGACTAGCGGGAATAGGCTACGAGCAGTACTTC. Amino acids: CASCPGLAGIGYEQYF.

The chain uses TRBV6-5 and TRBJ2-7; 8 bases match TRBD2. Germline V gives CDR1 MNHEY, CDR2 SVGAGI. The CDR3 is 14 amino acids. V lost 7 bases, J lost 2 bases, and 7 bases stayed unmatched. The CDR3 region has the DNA TGTGCCAGCAAGGTACTAGCGGAGACCTACGAGCAGTACTTC. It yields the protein CASKVLAETYEQYF.

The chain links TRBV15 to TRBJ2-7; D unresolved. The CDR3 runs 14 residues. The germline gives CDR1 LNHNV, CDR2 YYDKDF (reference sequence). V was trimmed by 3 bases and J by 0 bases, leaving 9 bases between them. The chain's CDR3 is CATSRAPSSYEQYF. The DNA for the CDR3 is TGTGCCACCAGCAGGGCACCAAGCTCCTACGAGCAGTACTTC.

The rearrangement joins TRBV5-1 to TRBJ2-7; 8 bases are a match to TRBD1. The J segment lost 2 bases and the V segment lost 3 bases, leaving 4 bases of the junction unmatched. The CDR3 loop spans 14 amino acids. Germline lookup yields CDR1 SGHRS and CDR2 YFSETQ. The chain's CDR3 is CASSSSGGAYEQYF. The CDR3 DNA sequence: TGCGCCAGCAGCTCGTCAGGGGGCGCCTACGAGCAGTACTTC. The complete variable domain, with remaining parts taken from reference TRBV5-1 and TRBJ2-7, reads KAGVTQTPRYLIKTRGQQVTLSCSPISGHRSVSWYQQTPGQGLQFLFEYFSETQRNKGNFPGRFSGRQFSNSRSEMNVSTLELGDSALYLCASSSSGGAYEQYFGPGTRLTVT.

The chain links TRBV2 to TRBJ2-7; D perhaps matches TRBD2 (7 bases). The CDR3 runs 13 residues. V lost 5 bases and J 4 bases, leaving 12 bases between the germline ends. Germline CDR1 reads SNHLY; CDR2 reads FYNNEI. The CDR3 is CASSKGGIYEQYF. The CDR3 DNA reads TGTGCCAGCAGTAAGGGGGGGATTTACGAGCAGTACTTC.

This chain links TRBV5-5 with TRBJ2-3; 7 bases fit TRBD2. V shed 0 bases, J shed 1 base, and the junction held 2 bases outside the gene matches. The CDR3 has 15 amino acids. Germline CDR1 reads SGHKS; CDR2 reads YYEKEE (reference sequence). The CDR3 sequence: CASSLVTSGTDTQYF. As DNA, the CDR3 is TGTGCCAGCAGCTTGGTTACTAGCGGCACAGATACGCAGTATTTT.

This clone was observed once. Here the CDR3 DNA reads TGCGCCAGCAGCCAAGCCCCCCTAGCGGGAGGGCTAGTTGGCTACAATGAGCAGTTCTTC. This sequence encodes CASSQAPLAGGLVGYNEQFF. This chain joins TRBV4-3 and TRBJ2-1; 12 bases line up with TRBD2. J gave up 3 bases and V 1 base, and 13 bases lay outside the gene matches. The CDR3 is 20 amino acids. Per germline, CDR1 LGHNA and CDR2 YSLEER.

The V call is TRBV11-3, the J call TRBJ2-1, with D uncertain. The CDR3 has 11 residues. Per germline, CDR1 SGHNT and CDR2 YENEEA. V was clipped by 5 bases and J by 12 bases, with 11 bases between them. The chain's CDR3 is CASSPIEWQFF. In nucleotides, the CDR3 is TGTGCCAGCAGCCCTATCGAGTGGCAGTTCTTC.

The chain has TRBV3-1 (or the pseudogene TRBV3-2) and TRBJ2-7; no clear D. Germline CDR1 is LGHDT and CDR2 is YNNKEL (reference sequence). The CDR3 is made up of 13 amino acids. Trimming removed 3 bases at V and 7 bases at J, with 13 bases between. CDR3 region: CASSHPPGLEQYF. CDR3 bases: TGTGCCAGCAGCCATCCCCCGGGTCTAGAGCAGTACTTC.

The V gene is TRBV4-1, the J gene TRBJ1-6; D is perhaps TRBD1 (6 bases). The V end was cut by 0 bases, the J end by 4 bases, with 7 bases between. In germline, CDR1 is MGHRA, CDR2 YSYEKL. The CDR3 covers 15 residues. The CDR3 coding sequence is TGCGCCAGCAGCCAAGATAGGGGGTATAATTCACCCCTCCACTTT. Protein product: CASSQDRGYNSPLHF.

DNA for the CDR3: TGTGCCAGCAGCGTTTCTAGCGGGGGGTTTGGAGTCCAAGAGACCCAGTACTTC. This codes for CASSVSSGGFGVQETQYF. J is TRBJ2-5 and V is TRBV9; 11 nucleotides match TRBD2. The junction had 10 bases not matched to a gene; V was cut back by 2 bases and J by 1 base. CDR3 length: 18 residues. Germline CDR1 SGDLS, CDR2 YYNGEE.

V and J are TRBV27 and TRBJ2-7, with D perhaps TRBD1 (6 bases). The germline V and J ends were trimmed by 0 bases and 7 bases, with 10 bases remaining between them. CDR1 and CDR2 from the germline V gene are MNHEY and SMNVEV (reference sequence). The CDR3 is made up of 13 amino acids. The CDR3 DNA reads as TGTGCCAGCAGTTTATCTGGGGGCTGGGAGCAGTACTTC. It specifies CASSLSGGWEQYF.

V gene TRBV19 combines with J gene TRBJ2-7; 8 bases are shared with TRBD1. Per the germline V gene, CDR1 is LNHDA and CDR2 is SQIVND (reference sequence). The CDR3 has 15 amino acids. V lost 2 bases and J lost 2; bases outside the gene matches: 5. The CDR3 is CASSIRTGRTYEQYF. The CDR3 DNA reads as TGTGCCAGTAGTATAAGGACAGGGAGGACCTACGAGCAGTACTTC. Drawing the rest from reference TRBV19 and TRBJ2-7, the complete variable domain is DGGITQSPKYLFRKEGQNVTLSCEQNLNHDAMYWYRQDPGQGLRLIYYSQIVNDFQKGDIAEGYSVSREKKESFPLTVTSAQKNPTAFYLCASSIRTGRTYEQYFGPGTRLTVT.

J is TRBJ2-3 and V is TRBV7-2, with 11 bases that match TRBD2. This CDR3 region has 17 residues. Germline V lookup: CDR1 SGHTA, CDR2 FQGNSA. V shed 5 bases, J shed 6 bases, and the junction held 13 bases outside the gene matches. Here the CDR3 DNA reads TGTGCCAGCAGCCCCCGGGCTAGCGGGGGGCCAGCGGATACGCAGTATTTT. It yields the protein CASSPRASGGPADTQYF.

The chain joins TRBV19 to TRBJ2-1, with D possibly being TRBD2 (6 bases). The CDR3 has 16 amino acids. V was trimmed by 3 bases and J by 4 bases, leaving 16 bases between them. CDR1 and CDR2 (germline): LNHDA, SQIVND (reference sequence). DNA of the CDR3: TGTGCCAGTAGTATCCCTCATGGTGGAGGGTACAATGAGCAGTTCTTC. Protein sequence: CASSIPHGGGYNEQFF.

The CDR3 protein is CASSPTRAGIGNEQFF. The CDR3 DNA sequence: TGTGCCAGCAGTCCAACGAGGGCGGGAATTGGCAATGAGCAGTTCTTC. The gene calls are TRBV6-2 or TRBV6-3 and TRBJ2-1; the D gene is possibly TRBD2 (6 bases). Germline V gives CDR1 MNHEY, CDR2 SVGEGT. Deletions cut 5 bases from V and 6 bases from J, with 20 bases between. The CDR3 sequence is 16 residues long.

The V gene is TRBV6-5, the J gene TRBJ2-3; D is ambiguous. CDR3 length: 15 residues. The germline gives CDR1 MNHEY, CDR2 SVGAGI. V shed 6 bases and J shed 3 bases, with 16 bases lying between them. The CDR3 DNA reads TGTGCCAGCAGCCACACTACTGGTCCAACAGATACGCAGTATTTT. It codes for CASSHTTGPTDTQYF.

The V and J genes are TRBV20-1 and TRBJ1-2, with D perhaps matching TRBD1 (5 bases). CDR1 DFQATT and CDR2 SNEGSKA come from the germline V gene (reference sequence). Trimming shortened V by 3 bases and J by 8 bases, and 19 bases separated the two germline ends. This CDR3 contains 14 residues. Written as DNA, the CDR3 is TGCAGTGCTAGTCGAGGGGACTATCAAGCCGGCTACACCTTC. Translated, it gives CSASRGDYQAGYTF.

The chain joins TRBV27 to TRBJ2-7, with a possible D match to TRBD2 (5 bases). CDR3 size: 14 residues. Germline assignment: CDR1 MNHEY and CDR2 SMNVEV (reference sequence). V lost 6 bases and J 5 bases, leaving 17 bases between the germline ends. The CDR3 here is CASSRGFQFDEQYF. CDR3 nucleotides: TGTGCCAGCAGCCGGGGATTCCAATTCGACGAGCAGTACTTC.

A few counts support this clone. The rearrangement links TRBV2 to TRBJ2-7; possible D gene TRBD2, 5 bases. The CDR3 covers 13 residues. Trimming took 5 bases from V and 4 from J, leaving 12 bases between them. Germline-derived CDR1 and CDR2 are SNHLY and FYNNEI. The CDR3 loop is CASSKGERYEQYF. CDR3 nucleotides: TGTGCCAGCAGTAAGGGAGAGAGATACGAGCAGTACTTC.

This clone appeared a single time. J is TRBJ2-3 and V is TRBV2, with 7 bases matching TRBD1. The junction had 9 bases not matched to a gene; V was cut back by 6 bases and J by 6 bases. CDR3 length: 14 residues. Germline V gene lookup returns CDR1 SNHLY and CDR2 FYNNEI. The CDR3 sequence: CASRAGTVFDTQYF. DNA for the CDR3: TGTGCCAGCAGAGCCGGGACAGTTTTTGATACGCAGTATTTT. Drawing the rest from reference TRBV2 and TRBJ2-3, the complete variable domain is EPEVTQTPSHQVTQMGQEVILRCVPISNHLYFYWYRQILGQKVEFLVSFYNNEISEKSEIFDDQFSVERPDGSNFTLKIRSTKLEDSAMYFCASRAGTVFDTQYFGPGTRLTVL.

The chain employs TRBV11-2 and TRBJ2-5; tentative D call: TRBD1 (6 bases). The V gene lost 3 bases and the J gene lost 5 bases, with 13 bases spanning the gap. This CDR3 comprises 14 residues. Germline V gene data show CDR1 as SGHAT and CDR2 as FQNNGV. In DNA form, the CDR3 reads TGTGCCAGCAGCTTTTACACAGGGTTGGAGACCCAGTACTTC. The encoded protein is CASSFYTGLETQYF.

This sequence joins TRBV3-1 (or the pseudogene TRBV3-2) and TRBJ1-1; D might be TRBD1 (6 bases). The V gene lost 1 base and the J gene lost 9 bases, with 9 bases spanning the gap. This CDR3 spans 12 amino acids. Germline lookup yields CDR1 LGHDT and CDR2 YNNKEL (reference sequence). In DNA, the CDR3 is TGTGCCAGCAGCCAAGTCAGGGACAAAGCTTTCTTT. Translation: CASSQVRDKAFF.

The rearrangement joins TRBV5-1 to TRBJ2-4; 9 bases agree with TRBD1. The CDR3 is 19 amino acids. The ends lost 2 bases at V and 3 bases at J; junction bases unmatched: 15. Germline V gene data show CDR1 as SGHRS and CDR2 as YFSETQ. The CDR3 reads CASSLQGAVGRLGKNIQYF. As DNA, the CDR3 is TGCGCCAGCAGCTTACAGGGGGCGGTGGGACGACTGGGCAAAAACATTCAGTACTTC. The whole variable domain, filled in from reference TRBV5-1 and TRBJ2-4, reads KAGVTQTPRYLIKTRGQQVTLSCSPISGHRSVSWYQQTPGQGLQFLFEYFSETQRNKGNFPGRFSGRQFSNSRSEMNVSTLELGDSALYLCASSLQGAVGRLGKNIQYFGAGTRLSVL.